Listed here is a single T cell receptor (beta chain). The antigen remains undetermined. These data come from a study of T cell responses to AZD1222 COVID-19 vaccine. Study findings and constraints: Reports indicate that nearly half of spike-specific TCRs are directed at unmutated variant regions. CD4 TCRs covered the whole spike, strongest at regions 160-218 and 743-854. Sampling that yielded the repertoires occurred only after the peak T cell response. Spike-specific TCR breadth and depth rose after two AZD1222 doses.

This CDR3 comprises 16 residues. With 5 bases clipped from V and 15 bases from J, the junction kept 21 bases outside the gene matches. The germline V gene encodes CDR1 SGHRS and CDR2 YFSETQ. Produced via immunoSEQ multiplex PCR; TCRdb's table is partial and in-frame only. This table has approximately 180,000 clones, 85% to 95% appearing once. This clonotype was obtained from an adult who received the MenACWY meningococcal vaccine as a control. Sequenced here: peripheral blood, sampled 28 days after the second dose of the MenACWY control vaccine. The rearrangement uses TRBV5-1 and TRBJ2-1, with 9 bases lining up with TRBD2. The CDR3 is CASSLNRDTSLAGLFF. As DNA, the CDR3 is TGCGCCAGCAGTCTAAACCGGGACACATCACTAGCGGGTTTGTTCTTC.